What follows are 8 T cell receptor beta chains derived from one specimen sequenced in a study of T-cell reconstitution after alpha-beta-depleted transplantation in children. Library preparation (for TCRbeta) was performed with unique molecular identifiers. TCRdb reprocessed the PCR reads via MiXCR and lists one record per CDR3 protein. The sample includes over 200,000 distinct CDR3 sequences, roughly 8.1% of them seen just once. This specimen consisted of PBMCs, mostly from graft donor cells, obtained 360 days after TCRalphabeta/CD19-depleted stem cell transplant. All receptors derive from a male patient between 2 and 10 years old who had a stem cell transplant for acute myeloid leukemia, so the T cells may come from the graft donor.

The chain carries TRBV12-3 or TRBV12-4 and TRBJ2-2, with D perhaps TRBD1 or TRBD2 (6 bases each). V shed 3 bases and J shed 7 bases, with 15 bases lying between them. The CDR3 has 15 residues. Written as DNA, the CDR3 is TGTGCCAGCAGTTTGGGCAGGGGAGGCATCGGGGAGCTGTTTTTT. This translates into CASSLGRGGIGELFF.

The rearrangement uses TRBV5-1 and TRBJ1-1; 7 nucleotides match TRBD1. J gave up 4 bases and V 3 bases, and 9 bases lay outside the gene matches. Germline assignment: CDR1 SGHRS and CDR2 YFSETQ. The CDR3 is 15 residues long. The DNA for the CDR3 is TGCGCCAGCAGCTCTGAGACAGGGCGAGTCACTGAAGCTTTCTTT. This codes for CASSSETGRVTEAFF. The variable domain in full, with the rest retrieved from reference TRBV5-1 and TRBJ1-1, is KAGVTQTPRYLIKTRGQQVTLSCSPISGHRSVSWYQQTPGQGLQFLFEYFSETQRNKGNFPGRFSGRQFSNSRSEMNVSTLELGDSALYLCASSSETGRVTEAFFGQGTRLTVV.

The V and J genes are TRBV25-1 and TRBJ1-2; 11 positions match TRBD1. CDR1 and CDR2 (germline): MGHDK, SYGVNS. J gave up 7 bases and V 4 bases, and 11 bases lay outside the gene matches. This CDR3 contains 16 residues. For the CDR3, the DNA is TGTGCCAGCAGTGCAATAGGACAGGGGGCCACGGTTGGCTACACCTTC. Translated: CASSAIGQGATVGYTF.

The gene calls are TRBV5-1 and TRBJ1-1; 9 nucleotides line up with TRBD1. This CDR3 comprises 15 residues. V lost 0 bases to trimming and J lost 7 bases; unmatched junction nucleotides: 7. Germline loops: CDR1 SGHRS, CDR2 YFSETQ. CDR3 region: CASSLVGQGRDEAFF. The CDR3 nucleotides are TGCGCCAGCAGCTTGGTGGGACAGGGCAGGGATGAAGCTTTCTTT.

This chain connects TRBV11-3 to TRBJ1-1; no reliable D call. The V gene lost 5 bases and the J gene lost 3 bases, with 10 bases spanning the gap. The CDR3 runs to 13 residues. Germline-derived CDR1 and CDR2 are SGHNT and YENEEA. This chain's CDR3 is CASSLRWDTEAFF. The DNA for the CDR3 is TGTGCCAGCAGCCTCAGGTGGGACACTGAAGCTTTCTTT.

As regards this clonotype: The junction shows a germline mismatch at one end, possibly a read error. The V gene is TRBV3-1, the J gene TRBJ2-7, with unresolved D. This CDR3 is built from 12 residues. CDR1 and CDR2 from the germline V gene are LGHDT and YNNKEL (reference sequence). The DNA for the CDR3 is TGTGTCAGCAGCCAAGAAGGTCAAGTGCAGTACTTC. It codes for CVSSQEGQVQYF.

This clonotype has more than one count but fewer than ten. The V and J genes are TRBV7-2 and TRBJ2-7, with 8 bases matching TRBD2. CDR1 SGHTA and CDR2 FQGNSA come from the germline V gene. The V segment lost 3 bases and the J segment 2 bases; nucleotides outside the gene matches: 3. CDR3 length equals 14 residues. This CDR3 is CASSFAGGAYEQYV. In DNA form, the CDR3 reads TGTGCCAGCAGCTTCGCGGGGGGAGCCTACGAGCAGTACGTC.

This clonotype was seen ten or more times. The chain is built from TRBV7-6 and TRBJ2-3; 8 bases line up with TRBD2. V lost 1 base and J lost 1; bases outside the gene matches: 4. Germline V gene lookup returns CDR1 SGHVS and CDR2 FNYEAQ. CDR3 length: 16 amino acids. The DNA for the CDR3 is TGTGCCAGCAGCTTAGAAGCGGGGGATGGCACAGATACGCAGTATTTT. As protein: CASSLEAGDGTDTQYF.